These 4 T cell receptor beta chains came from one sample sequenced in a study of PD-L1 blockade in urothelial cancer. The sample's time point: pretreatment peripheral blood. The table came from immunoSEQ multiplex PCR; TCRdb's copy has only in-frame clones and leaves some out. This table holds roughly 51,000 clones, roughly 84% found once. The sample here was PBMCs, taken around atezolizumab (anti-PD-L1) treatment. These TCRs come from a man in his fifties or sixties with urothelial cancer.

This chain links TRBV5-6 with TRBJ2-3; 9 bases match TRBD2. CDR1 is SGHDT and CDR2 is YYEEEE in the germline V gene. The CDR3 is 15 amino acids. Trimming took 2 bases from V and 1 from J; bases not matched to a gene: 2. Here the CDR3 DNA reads TGTGCCAGCAGCTTTAGCGGGGGAGGCACAGATACGCAGTATTTT. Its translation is CASSFSGGGTDTQYF.

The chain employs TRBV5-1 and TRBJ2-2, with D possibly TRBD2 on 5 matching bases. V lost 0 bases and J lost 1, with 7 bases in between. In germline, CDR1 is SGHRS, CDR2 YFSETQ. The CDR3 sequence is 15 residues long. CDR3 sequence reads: CASSLEAGNTGELFF. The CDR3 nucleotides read TGCGCCAGCAGCTTGGAGGCGGGGAACACCGGGGAGCTGTTTTTT.

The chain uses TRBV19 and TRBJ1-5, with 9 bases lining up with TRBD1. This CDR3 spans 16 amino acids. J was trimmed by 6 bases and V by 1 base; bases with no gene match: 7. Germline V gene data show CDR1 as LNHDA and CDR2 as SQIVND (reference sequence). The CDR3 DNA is TGTGCCAGTAGTATAGGGGGGGGACAGGGAGGTCAGCCCCAGCATTTT. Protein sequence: CASSIGGGQGGQPQHF. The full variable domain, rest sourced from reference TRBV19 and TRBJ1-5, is DGGITQSPKYLFRKEGQNVTLSCEQNLNHDAMYWYRQDPGQGLRLIYYSQIVNDFQKGDIAEGYSVSREKKESFPLTVTSAQKNPTAFYLCASSIGGGQGGQPQHFGDGTRLSIL.

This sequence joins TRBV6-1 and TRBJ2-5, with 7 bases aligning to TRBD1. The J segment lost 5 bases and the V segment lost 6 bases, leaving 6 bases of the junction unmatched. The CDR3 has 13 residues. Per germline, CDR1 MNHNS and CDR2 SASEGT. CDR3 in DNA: TGTGCCAGCAGAGCTACAGGGGTGGAGACCCAGTACTTC. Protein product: CASRATGVETQYF.